Below, 12 T cell receptor beta chains from the same sample are listed, as sequenced in a study of blood T cell repertoires in COVID-19. Here immunoSEQ multiplex PCR was the method, and the copy in TCRdb shows in-frame clones only, minus some. This sample has 150,000 to 200,000 clones, with 85% to 90% found just once. Sequenced: peripheral blood. These receptors all stem from a woman of 80 years or more in a cohort sampled during active or convalescent COVID-19.

CDR3 sequence: CASSQDSYGYTF. CDR3 nucleotide sequence: TGTGCCAGCAGCCAGGACAGCTATGGCTACACCTTC. The chain is built from TRBV3-1 (or the pseudogene TRBV3-2) and TRBJ1-2; D is possibly TRBD1 (6 bases). Germline CDR1 and CDR2: LGHDT and YNNKEL (reference sequence). V lost 3 bases to trimming and J lost 4 bases, with 6 bases between them. The CDR3 has 12 residues.

The genes are TRBV6-4 and TRBJ1-2; D not resolved. Per the germline V gene, CDR1 is MRHNA and CDR2 is SNTAGT. Between the trimmed V and J ends, which lost 3 bases and 0 bases, there was a span of 5 bases. There are 13 residues in the CDR3. The CDR3 coding sequence is TGTGCCAGCAGTGATCTCCCTAACTATGGCTACACCTTC. It is translated as CASSDLPNYGYTF.

This clone has just one count. The genes are TRBV18 and TRBJ1-6, with D perhaps matching TRBD1 (6 bases). Germline loops: CDR1 KGHSH, CDR2 LQKENI. Trimming cost V 4 bases and J 0 bases, with 7 bases left between them. This CDR3 has 15 residues. CDR3 region: CASSQDSSYNSPLHF. CDR3 DNA sequence: TGTGCCAGCTCACAGGACAGCTCCTATAATTCACCCCTCCACTTT.

The V call is TRBV10-3, the J call TRBJ1-1, with 9 positions matching TRBD1. The length of the CDR3 is 14 residues. V lost 7 bases and J lost 5; bases outside the gene matches: 8. Per the germline V gene, CDR1 is ENHRY and CDR2 is SYGVKD. DNA of the CDR3: TGTGCCATCAAGGTACAGGGGGCCCGTACTGAAGCTTTCTTT. It yields the protein CAIKVQGARTEAFF.

V and J are TRBV10-2 and TRBJ2-7; TRBD2 matches 7 bases. This CDR3 is built from 13 residues. Germline V gives CDR1 WSHSY, CDR2 SAAADI. The V and J ends lost 6 bases and 5 bases, in that order; junction bases with no gene match: 7. The CDR3 region has the DNA TGCGCCAGCAGGCTCGGGGGGACCGACGAGCAGTACTTC. It yields the protein CASRLGGTDEQYF.

The chain carries TRBV4-1 and TRBJ2-3; 9 bases align to TRBD2. Germline lookup yields CDR1 MGHRA and CDR2 YSYEKL. The CDR3 has 18 amino acids. Germline trimming cut 1 base from V and 3 bases from J; bases unmatched to any gene: 11. CDR3 DNA sequence: TGCGCCAGCAGCCAAGTAGGGATAATAGCGGGAGCGACAGATACGCAGTATTTT. Protein sequence: CASSQVGIIAGATDTQYF.

V and J are TRBV28 and TRBJ1-2; a possible D gene is TRBD1 (5 bases). Germline CDR1 and CDR2: MDHEN and SYDVKM. V lost 6 bases to trimming and J lost 2 bases, with 16 bases between them. This CDR3 contains 15 residues. In nucleotides, the CDR3 is TGTGCCAGCAGCGTCCCCGCTTCAGGGAACTATGGCTACACCTTC. Translation: CASSVPASGNYGYTF.

This chain joins TRBV6-6 and TRBJ1-5; unclear D gene. The CDR3 length is 14 residues. The V gene's germline CDR1 is MNHNY and CDR2 SVGAGI (reference sequence). The V end was cut by 2 bases, the J end by 6 bases, with 11 bases between. CDR3 nucleotides: TGTGCCAGCAGTTACGAGCGGGTAGTTCAGCCCCAGCATTTT. This codes for CASSYERVVQPQHF.

The chain uses TRBV11-2 and TRBJ1-4, with 8 bases fitting TRBD1. The CDR3 runs to 15 residues. J was trimmed by 8 bases and V by 5 bases; bases with no gene match: 10. CDR1 and CDR2 (germline): SGHAT, FQNNGV. The CDR3 sequence is CASSPRTGYLEKLFF. The CDR3 coding sequence is TGTGCCAGCAGCCCCAGGACAGGGTATCTGGAAAAACTGTTTTTT.

The count of this clone is one. The V gene is TRBV5-8, the J gene TRBJ1-6, with TRBD1 matching 10 bases. The CDR3 extends over 16 amino acids. Germline values: CDR1 SGHTS, CDR2 YDEGEE. J lost 9 bases, V lost 6 bases, and 12 bases had no gene match. The CDR3 DNA reads as TGTGCCAGCATCACTCGGGACAGGGGTCATGGTTCACCCCTCCACTTT. It codes for CASITRDRGHGSPLHF. Full variable domain (missing parts from reference TRBV5-8 and TRBJ1-6): EAGVTQSPTHLIKTRGQQATLRCSPISGHTSVYWYQQALGLGLQFLLWYDEGEERNRGNFPPRFSGRQFPNYSSELNVNALELEDSALYLCASITRDRGHGSPLHFGNGTRLTVT.

The rearrangement links TRBV10-3 to TRBJ1-1, with TRBD1 matching over 7 bases. Germline V gene lookup returns CDR1 ENHRY and CDR2 SYGVKD. CDR3 length: 15 amino acids. The ends lost 5 bases at V and 4 bases at J; junction bases unmatched: 10. CDR3 DNA sequence: TGTGCCATCAGTAGAACACAGGGGAGCGGCACTGAAGCTTTCTTT. This encodes CAISRTQGSGTEAFF.

The chain has TRBV6-5 and TRBJ2-5; D gene ambiguous. Germline assignment: CDR1 MNHEY and CDR2 SVGAGI. The V gene lost 1 base and the J gene lost 5 bases, with 8 bases spanning the gap. This CDR3 contains 13 residues. CDR3 DNA: TGTGCCAGCAGTTACTATACTAAGGAGACCCAGTACTTC. As protein: CASSYYTKETQYF.